This entry is about one T cell receptor beta chain. The antigen is not known. The germline gives CDR1 LGHNT, CDR2 FRNRAP. Trimming left V 1 base short and J 4 bases short, with 8 bases between. The length of the CDR3 is 13 residues. The data derive from a study of OX40 agonist ivuxolimab in advanced cancers. At the level of the study: Head and neck, renal cell, melanoma or hepatocellular carcinoma were the cancers that dose-escalation patients had. Three patients got partial responses; one had hepatocellular carcinoma and two had cutaneous melanoma. Findings and caveats of the study: Relative to CD4+, CD8+ T cells held more expanded clones on average.

Drawing of blood for sampling happened at baseline, at cycle 4 day 1, and at cycle 7 day 1. Some clones are missing from TCRdb's copy, which holds only in-frame ones; the method was immunoSEQ multiplex PCR. Found here are 65,000 to 80,000 clones, just under 95% of them singletons; the top ten hold approximately 11%. The TCR was taken from an adult with an advanced solid tumor such as melanoma, head and neck, liver or kidney cancer. The specimen comprised CD4+ or CD8+ T cells sorted from blood, sampled in a trial of the OX40 agonist ivuxolimab. The chain carries TRBV12-5 and TRBJ2-7; D is perhaps TRBD2 (6 bases). The CDR3: CASGLGGTYEQYF. CDR3 bases: TGTGCTAGTGGTTTGGGGGGGACTTACGAGCAGTACTTC.